What follows describes a single T cell receptor beta chain. From the RT-PCR reads, TCRdb called clonotypes with MiXCR, one entry per CDR3 protein. This repertoire shows 450,000 to 600,000 distinct CDR3 sequences, about 15% found once; its top ten account for over 2.5%. The data belong to a study of response to subunit inactivated influenza vaccine. Germline V lookup: CDR1 LGHNA, CDR2 YNFKEQ. CDR3 length equals 15 residues. J gave up 9 bases and V 3 bases, and 11 bases lay outside the gene matches. The sample consisted of CD4+ T cells sorted from PBMCs, taken less than 30 months after vaccination. The chain employs TRBV4-2 and TRBJ2-1; 7 bases are shared with TRBD2. The sequence was obtained from a man aged 50-75 years who received an inactivated influenza vaccine. CDR3 loop: CASSQVRGSEAEQFF. The CDR3 DNA sequence: TGTGCCAGCAGCCAGGTTCGCGGGAGCGAGGCTGAGCAGTTCTTC.